One sample yielded the 6 T cell receptor beta chains listed below, sequenced in a study of T cells in Graves' hyperthyroidism and ophthalmopathy. RNA transcripts provided the source from which TCR beta CDR3 regions were amplified. Using the HTBI primer set, a first-round RT-PCR was run on the TCR CDR3. TCRdb passed the multiplex PCR reads through MiXCR, listing each CDR3 protein once. The sample includes some 690,000 distinct CDR3 sequences, about 18% seen only once; the top ten take 15% to 18%. The source material was blood. The receptors were sampled from a man in his fifties or sixties with Graves' hyperthyroidism.

This clonotype was seen many times. The rearrangement links TRBV12-3 or TRBV12-4 to TRBJ2-7; 8 positions agree with TRBD1. V lost 6 bases and J lost 5; bases outside the gene matches: 12. The CDR3 contains 15 residues. This CDR3 is CASRPGQGGGDEQYF. Written as DNA, the CDR3 is TGTGCCAGCAGACCTGGACAGGGTGGAGGGGACGAGCAGTACTTC.

This clonotype was seen many times. The chain combines TRBV20-1 with TRBJ1-5; D remains ambiguous. CDR3 length equals 13 residues. Germline V gene sequence: CDR1 DFQATT, CDR2 SNEGSKA (reference sequence). Trimming shortened V by 2 bases and J by 0 bases, and 5 bases separated the two germline ends. In DNA, the CDR3 is TGCAGTGCTAGAAGTCATAGCAATCAGCCCCAGCATTTT. It is translated as CSARSHSNQPQHF.

This clonotype showed up many times. The rearrangement joins TRBV7-8 to TRBJ2-1; 15 bases line up with TRBD2. Trimming removed 4 bases from V and 9 bases from J; junction bases left unmatched: 4. Germline CDR1 SGHVS, CDR2 FQNEAQ. This CDR3 comprises 15 residues. The CDR3 DNA reads as TGTGCCAGCAGCTGGACTAGCGGGAGGGCCCTTGAGCAGTTCTTC. Translation gives CASSWTSGRALEQFF.

This clonotype was recorded at least ten times. This rearrangement joins TRBV24-1 to TRBJ1-1; 9 bases match TRBD1. CDR1 and CDR2 (germline): KGHDR, SFDVKD. V trimming: 7 bases; J trimming: 0 bases; junction bases outside the gene matches: 5. The CDR3 totals 15 residues. The CDR3 DNA sequence: TGTGCCACCAGGGACCGGACAGGGGTGAACACTGAAGCTTTCTTT. Its protein product is CATRDRTGVNTEAFF.

This clonotype was seen only a few times. V and J are TRBV27 and TRBJ2-2, with 14 bases aligning to TRBD2. This CDR3 is built from 17 residues. With V trimmed by 7 bases and J by 7 bases, 11 bases remained unmatched. The germline V gene encodes CDR1 MNHEY and CDR2 SMNVEV (reference sequence). The CDR3 reads CASTTLGLAGVDGELFF. CDR3 DNA: TGTGCCAGCACCACCTTGGGACTAGCGGGAGTTGACGGGGAGCTGTTTTTT.

Ten or more counts support this clonotype. V gene TRBV28 combines with J gene TRBJ2-5, with D possibly called TRBD1 or TRBD2 (6 bases each). CDR1 is MDHEN, CDR2 SYDVKM, per germline. V was shortened by 1 base and J by 5 bases, with 23 bases between the two germline ends. CDR3 length: 18 amino acids. CDR3 residues: CASSLYVPMVGGVETQYF. The CDR3 DNA follows: TGTGCCAGCAGTTTATACGTTCCGATGGTGGGGGGCGTGGAGACCCAGTACTTC.